The sequence of this T cell receptor (beta chain) was determined in a study of blood T cell repertoires in COVID-19. About the research overall: The origin of the acute and convalescent COVID-19 samples was the United States, Italy and Spain.

In the original processing: Quantification of nucleated cells was approximated via reference gene primer amplification. TCRdb's table, derived via immunoSEQ multiplex PCR, lists solely in-frame clones and lacks some. The V and J calls and the clone size are those of that table, but D and trimming were determined from the DNA. The repertoire holds some 9,300 clones, with approximately 80% as singletons. Germline assignment: CDR1 SGHNT and CDR2 YYREEE (reference sequence). The CDR3 is 15 amino acids. Trimming at V came to 3 bases and at J to 5 bases, leaving 6 bases not matched to a gene. The specimen sequenced was peripheral blood. The receptor was derived from a human donor in a cohort sampled during active COVID-19. The V and J genes are TRBV5-4 and TRBJ1-2; TRBD1 matches at 11 bases. The CDR3 DNA follows: TGTGCCAGCAGCTGGGGGGACAGGGGGATGTATGGCTACACCTTC. Encoded protein: CASSWGDRGMYGYTF.